Listed below are T cell receptor beta chains from one sample, sequenced in a study of cytomegalovirus exposure and HLA in healthy donors. Only in-frame clones appear in the TCRdb table, and some are missing; sequencing was by immunoSEQ multiplex PCR. This table lists some 120,000 clones. The specimen sequenced was PBMCs. The receptors were gathered from a man aged 18 to 29 in good health and CMV-seronegative. Both conserved end residues are part of each CDR3. The D gene is left open where the match is weak.

>14|TRBJ1-5|TRBV4-1|-
CASSPLGVNQPQHF
>17|TRBJ1-2|TRBV9|-
CASSVATGGDIAYGYTF
>17|TRBJ1-6|TRBV5-1|-
CASSLKVAGSYNSPLHF
>16|TRBJ2-1|TRBV9|TRBD2
CASSLRTSGSSVEQFF
>15|TRBJ1-2|TRBV18|TRBD1
CASSPTGTANYGYTF
>16|TRBJ2-5|TRBV28|-
CASSFRNWRLQETQYF
>17|TRBJ2-1|TRBV11-2|-
CASSLSRMVADYNEQFF
>14|TRBJ1-1|TRBV7-9|TRBD1
CASSLKAGGIEAFF
>15|TRBJ1-4|TRBV30|-
CAWSVRGHPNEKLFF
>12|TRBJ1-1|TRBV11-2|-
CASSPLGGEAFF
>17|TRBJ2-7|TRBV4-1|TRBD1
CASSQARTGTGNYEQYF
>14|TRBJ1-2|TRBV19|TRBD1
CASSFRTGGYGYTF
>15|TRBJ1-3|TRBV5-4|-
CASSSGTNSGNTIYF
>16|TRBJ1-5|TRBV6-1|-
CASSEFGDYSNQPQHF